This T cell receptor (beta chain) was documented in a study of CD8 T cells in ankylosing spondylitis. Study conclusions and caveats: Within peripheral blood, clones linked to disease were CD8+ and relatively rare. What seemed typical of ankylosing spondylitis blood was a TCR beta motif built from several highly homologous variants. There were earlier reports of some motif variants in reactive arthritis synovial fluid and blood.

The sample holds a few counts of this clonotype. The antigen remains unidentified. The CDR3 consists of 15 residues. V lost 7 bases, J lost 2 bases, and 12 bases lay in between. Scientists made TCR beta libraries using quantitative 5'-RACE with molecular barcodes. TCRdb fed the 5' RACE reads into MiXCR, producing one record per CDR3 protein. The sample has 200,000 to 250,000 distinct CDR3 sequences; 25% to 30% are singletons. The rearrangement joins TRBV12-3 or TRBV12-4 to TRBJ2-6; the D is unclear. The sequenced sample consisted of blood, either unsorted or a sorted T cell fraction (not recorded which). The sequence came from a male donor with ankylosing spondylitis or in good health (not recorded which). CDR3 DNA sequence: TGTGCCAGCACCCCCGCGGACCCTGGGGCCAACGTCCTGACTTTC. This codes for CASTPADPGANVLTF.